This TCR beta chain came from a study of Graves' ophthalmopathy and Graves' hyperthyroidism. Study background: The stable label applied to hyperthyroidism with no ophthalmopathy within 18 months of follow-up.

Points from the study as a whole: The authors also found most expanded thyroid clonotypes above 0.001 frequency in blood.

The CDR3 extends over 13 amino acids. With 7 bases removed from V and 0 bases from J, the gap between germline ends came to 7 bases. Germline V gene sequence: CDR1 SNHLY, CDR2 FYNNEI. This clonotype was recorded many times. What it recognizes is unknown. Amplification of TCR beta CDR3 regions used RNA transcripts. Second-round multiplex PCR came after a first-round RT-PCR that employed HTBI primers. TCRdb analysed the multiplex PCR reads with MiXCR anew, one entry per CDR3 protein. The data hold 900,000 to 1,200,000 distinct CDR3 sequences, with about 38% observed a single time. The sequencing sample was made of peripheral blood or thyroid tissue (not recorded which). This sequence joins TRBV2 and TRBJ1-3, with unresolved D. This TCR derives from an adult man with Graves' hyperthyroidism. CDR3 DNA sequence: TGTGCCAGCATCCCGAGCTCTGGAAACACCATATATTTT. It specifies CASIPSSGNTIYF.